Listed below are T cell receptor beta chains from one sample, sequenced in a study of T cell responses to AZD1222 COVID-19 vaccine. Generated by immunoSEQ multiplex PCR, the TCRdb table keeps only in-frame clones and is missing some. The repertoire holds some 200,000 clones, 80% to 90% seen once, with under 8% in the top ten. The material sequenced was peripheral blood, taken on day 0 of AZD1222 vaccination. These receptors came from an adult in good health. The CDR3 runs from the conserved cysteine through the conserved F or W. D genes are given only for firm matches. Clone sizes are given selectively: once, few, many, or a class where the clone is expanded.

size | J | D | V | CDR3 | DNA
. | TRBJ2-3 | . | TRBV11-3 | CASRGHPTDTQYF | TGTGCCAGCAGAGGACACCCCACAGATACGCAGTATTTT
. | TRBJ2-7 | TRBD2 | TRBV7-2 | CASSINGGYEQYF | TGTGCCAGCAGCATTAACGGGGGGTACGAGCAGTACTTC
. | TRBJ2-7 | . | TRBV3-1/TRBV3-2 | CASSQEGVYEQYF | TGTGCCAGCAGCCAAGAAGGGGTCTACGAGCAGTACTTC
. | TRBJ2-3 | TRBD2 | TRBV6-5 | CASSYRPLADTQYF | TGTGCCAGCAGTTACAGGCCACTAGCGGATACGCAGTATTTT
. | TRBJ1-5 | . | TRBV6-5 | CASSKQGSNQPQHF | TGTGCCAGCAGTAAACAGGGTAGTAATCAGCCCCAGCATTTT
. | TRBJ1-6 | TRBD1 | TRBV5-6 | CASSEGQGPYNSPLHF | TGTGCCAGCAGCGAAGGACAGGGTCCTTATAATTCACCCCTCCACTTT
. | TRBJ1-5 | . | TRBV2 | CASSRDGIINSNQPQHF | TGTGCCAGCAGCCGGGACGGTATCATTAATAGCAATCAGCCCCAGCATTTT
. | TRBJ2-3 | . | TRBV25-1 | CASRLTGSPSDTQYF | TGTGCCAGCAGATTGACAGGTTCGCCCTCAGATACGCAGTATTTT
. | TRBJ1-5 | TRBD1 | TRBV7-9 | CASSLTGDQPQHF | TGTGCCAGCAGCCTCACAGGGGATCAGCCCCAGCATTTT
few | TRBJ2-4 | . | TRBV19 | CASTKTGPIAKNIQYF | TGTGCCAGTACCAAGACAGGACCTATAGCCAAAAACATTCAGTACTTC
. | TRBJ2-3 | TRBD2 | TRBV5-1 | CASSLGAGTSTDTQYF | TGCGCCAGCAGCTTGGGAGCGGGGACTAGCACAGATACGCAGTATTTT
. | TRBJ1-2 | . | TRBV28 | CASSLVDYGYTF | TGTGCCAGCAGTTTAGTAGACTATGGCTACACCTTC
. | TRBJ2-3 | TRBD1 | TRBV5-1 | CASSLWRGQGRKDTQYF | TGCGCCAGCAGCTTGTGGAGGGGACAGGGTCGAAAAGATACGCAGTATTTT
. | TRBJ1-5 | . | TRBV5-8 | CASSNGRLQPQHF | TGTGCCAGCAGCAACGGACGGCTCCAGCCCCAGCATTTT
. | TRBJ1-3 | . | TRBV5-1 | CASSLQGVGSGNTIYF | TGCGCCAGCAGCTTACAGGGAGTTGGCTCTGGAAACACCATATATTTT
. | TRBJ2-7 | . | TRBV7-2 | CASSLAGGTASPDGYEQYF | TGTGCCAGCAGCTTAGCGGGGGGGACAGCTTCACCGGATGGCTACGAGCAGTACTTC
. | TRBJ1-1 | . | TRBV25-1 | CASSESGYEAFF | TGTGCCAGCAGTGAATCGGGATACGAAGCTTTCTTT